These 8 T cell receptor beta chains were sequenced from one sample in a study of cytomegalovirus exposure and HLA in healthy donors. The PCR used 60 Vbeta and 13 Jbeta primers. Only in-frame clones appear in the TCRdb table, and some are missing; sequencing was by immunoSEQ multiplex PCR. The sample carries 95,000 to 100,000 clones, about four fifths recorded once. The sequenced material came from PBMCs. These receptors were collected from a woman in her forties in good health and CMV-seronegative.

The V gene is TRBV6-4, the J gene TRBJ2-1; 8 positions agree with TRBD2. V was clipped by 2 bases and J by 6 bases; unmatched bases: 9. This CDR3 has 16 amino acids. CDR1 is MRHNA, CDR2 SNTAGT, per germline. The CDR3 sequence: CASSDTSGGDLNEQFF. CDR3 coding DNA: TGTGCCAGCAGTGACACGAGCGGGGGCGATCTCAATGAGCAGTTCTTC.

This clone was counted a single time. This rearrangement joins TRBV28 to TRBJ2-7; 7 bases align to TRBD2. The V segment lost 3 bases and the J segment 7 bases; nucleotides outside the gene matches: 12. The CDR3 totals 15 residues. Germline lookup yields CDR1 MDHEN and CDR2 SYDVKM. CDR3 nucleotides: TGTGCCAGCAGTTTGGGGCGGGAGCTCCCCGGGGAGCAGTACTTC. It translates to CASSLGRELPGEQYF. The variable domain in full, completed from reference TRBV28 and TRBJ2-7, reads DVKVTQSSRYLVKRTGEKVFLECVQDMDHENMFWYRQDPGLGLRLIYFSYDVKMKEKGDIPEGYSVSREKKERFSLILESASTNQTSMYLCASSLGRELPGEQYFGPGTRLTVT.

The V call is TRBV19, the J call TRBJ2-3; D remains ambiguous. V lost 4 bases to trimming and J lost 0 bases, with 8 bases between them. Looked up from germline, CDR1 is LNHDA and CDR2 is SQIVND (reference sequence). This CDR3 comprises 14 residues. CDR3 nucleotide sequence: TGTGCCAGTAGTAGGCGGCAGAGCACAGATACGCAGTATTTT. This encodes CASSRRQSTDTQYF.

This clone was counted only a few times. CDR3 protein: CASSPNIPGQSNTEAFF. For the CDR3, the DNA is TGTGCCAGCTCACCCAATATTCCGGGACAGAGCAACACTGAAGCTTTCTTT. This rearrangement joins TRBV18 to TRBJ1-1; 7 positions match TRBD1. Losses at the gene ends were 3 bases for V and 2 bases for J; bases not matched to a gene: 12. The CDR3 is 17 amino acids. Germline V gene sequence: CDR1 KGHSH, CDR2 LQKENI.

The chain couples TRBV7-8 to TRBJ2-7; D is perhaps TRBD1 (6 bases). From germline, CDR1 is SGHVS and CDR2 FQNEAQ. CDR3 size: 13 residues. Trimming stripped 8 bases from V and 0 bases from J, with 11 bases between. CDR3 sequence: CASGGQLSYEQYF. The CDR3 region has the DNA TGTGCCAGCGGAGGACAGCTCTCCTACGAGCAGTACTTC.

This chain links TRBV7-9 with TRBJ1-2, with TRBD1 as a possible D gene (6 bases). Trimming removed 0 bases at V and 5 bases at J, with 10 bases between. The CDR3 loop spans 14 amino acids. Germline CDR1 is SEHNR and CDR2 is FQNEAQ (reference sequence). CDR3 DNA: TGTGCCAGCAGCTTAGCCGACAGGCTTTATGGCTACACCTTC. Translation gives CASSLADRLYGYTF.

This chain links TRBV11-1 with TRBJ2-7; perhaps TRBD2 as D (6 bases). Germline assignment: CDR1 SGHAT and CDR2 FQDESV (reference sequence). The ends were cut back, 5 bases at V and 3 bases at J, with 14 bases in the middle. This CDR3 has 14 amino acids. The CDR3 here is CASSEPGLSYEQYF. CDR3 sequence (DNA): TGTGCCAGCAGCGAGCCGGGACTTAGCTACGAGCAGTACTTC.

V gene TRBV28 combines with J gene TRBJ1-1; D not resolved. Trimming took 3 bases from V and 1 from J, leaving 9 bases between them. Germline CDR1 reads MDHEN; CDR2 reads SYDVKM. The CDR3 is made up of 14 amino acids. In DNA form, the CDR3 reads TGTGCCAGCAGTTTGGGGAGTCGGAACACTGAAGCTTTCTTT. Its protein product is CASSLGSRNTEAFF.